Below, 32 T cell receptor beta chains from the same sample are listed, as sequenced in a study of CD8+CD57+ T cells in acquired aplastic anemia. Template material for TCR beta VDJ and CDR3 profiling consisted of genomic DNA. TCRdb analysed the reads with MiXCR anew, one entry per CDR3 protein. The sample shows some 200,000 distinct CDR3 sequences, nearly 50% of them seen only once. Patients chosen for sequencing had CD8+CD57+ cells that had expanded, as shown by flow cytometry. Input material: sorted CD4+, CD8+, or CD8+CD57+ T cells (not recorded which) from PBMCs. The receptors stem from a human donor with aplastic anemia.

The CDR3 region is CASSPGQGAITEAFF. Written as DNA, the CDR3 is TGTGCCAGTAGTCCGGGACAGGGGGCAATCACTGAAGCTTTCTTT. The rearrangement joins TRBV19 to TRBJ1-1; 12 nucleotides line up with TRBD1. Germline CDR1 and CDR2: LNHDA and SQIVND (reference sequence). CDR3 length: 15 residues. After removal of 5 bases from V and 4 bases from J, the junction contained 5 bases not matched to a gene.

The CDR3 loop is CASRRNRDDQPQHF. The DNA of the CDR3 is TGTGCCAGCAGGCGGAACAGGGATGATCAGCCCCAGCATTTT. The gene calls are TRBV12-3 or TRBV12-4 and TRBJ1-5; possibly TRBD1 for D (6 bases). Deletions cut 6 bases from V and 5 bases from J, with 14 bases between. The CDR3 is 14 amino acids.

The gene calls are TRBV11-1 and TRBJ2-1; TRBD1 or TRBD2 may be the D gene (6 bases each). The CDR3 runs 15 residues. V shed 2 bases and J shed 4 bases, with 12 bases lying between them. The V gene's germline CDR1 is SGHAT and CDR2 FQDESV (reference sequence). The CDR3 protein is CASSLIRGQYNEQFF. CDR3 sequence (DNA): TGTGCCAGCAGCTTAATTCGGGGGCAGTACAATGAGCAGTTCTTC. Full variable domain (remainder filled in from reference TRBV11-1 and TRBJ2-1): EAEVAQSPRYKITEKSQAVAFWCDPISGHATLYWYRQILGQGPELLVQFQDESVVDDSQLPKDRFSAERLKGVDSTLKIQPAELGDSAMYLCASSLIRGQYNEQFFGPGTRLTVL.

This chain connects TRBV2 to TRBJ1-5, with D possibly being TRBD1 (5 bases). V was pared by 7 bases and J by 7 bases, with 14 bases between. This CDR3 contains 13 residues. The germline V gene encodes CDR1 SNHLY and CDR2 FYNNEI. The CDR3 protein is CASMSRGGQPQHF. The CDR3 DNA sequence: TGTGCCAGCATGAGTAGGGGCGGGCAGCCCCAGCATTTT.

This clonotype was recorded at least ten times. The CDR3 DNA follows: TGTGCCAGCAGCTTATTGGTGCGGACTAGCGGGAGACAGAGCTCCTACAATGAGCAGTTCTTC. Its protein product is CASSLLVRTSGRQSSYNEQFF. The J gene is TRBJ2-1, the V gene TRBV11-1; 13 positions match TRBD2. Trimming at V came to 2 bases and at J to 0 bases, leaving 13 bases not matched to a gene. The CDR3 sequence is 21 residues long. Germline CDR1 is SGHAT and CDR2 is FQDESV (reference sequence).

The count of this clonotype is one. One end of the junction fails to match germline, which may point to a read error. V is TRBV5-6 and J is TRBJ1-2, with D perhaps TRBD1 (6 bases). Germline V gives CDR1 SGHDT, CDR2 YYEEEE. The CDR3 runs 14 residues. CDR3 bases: TGTGCCAGCAGCCTACAGGGCAGGGCCTATGGCTACGCCTTC. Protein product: CASSLQGRAYGYAF.

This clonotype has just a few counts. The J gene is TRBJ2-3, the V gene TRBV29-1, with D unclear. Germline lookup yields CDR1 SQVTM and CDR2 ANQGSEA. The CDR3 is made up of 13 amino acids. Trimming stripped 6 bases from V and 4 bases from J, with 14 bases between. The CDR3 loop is CSVRAAPPDTQYF. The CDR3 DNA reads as TGCAGCGTCCGAGCTGCTCCCCCAGATACGCAGTATTTT.

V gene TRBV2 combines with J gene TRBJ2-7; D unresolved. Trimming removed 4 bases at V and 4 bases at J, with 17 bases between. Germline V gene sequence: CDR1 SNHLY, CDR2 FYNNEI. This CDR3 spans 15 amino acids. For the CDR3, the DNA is TGTGCCAGCAGTGTTCTTGCCTCTCAACAGTACGAGCAGTACTTC. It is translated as CASSVLASQQYEQYF.

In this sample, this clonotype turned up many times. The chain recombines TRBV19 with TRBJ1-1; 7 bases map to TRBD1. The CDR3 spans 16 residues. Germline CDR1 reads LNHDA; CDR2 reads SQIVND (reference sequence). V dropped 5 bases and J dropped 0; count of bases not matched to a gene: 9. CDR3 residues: CASSYDRDIMNTEAFF. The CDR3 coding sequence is TGTGCCAGTAGTTATGACAGGGATATTATGAACACTGAAGCTTTCTTT.

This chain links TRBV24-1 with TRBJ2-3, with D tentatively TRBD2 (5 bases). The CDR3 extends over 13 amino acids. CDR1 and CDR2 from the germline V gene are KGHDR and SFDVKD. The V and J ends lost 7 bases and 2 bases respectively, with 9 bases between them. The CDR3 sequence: CATSSRDTDTQYF. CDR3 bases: TGTGCCACCAGCTCCCGGGACACAGATACGCAGTATTTT.

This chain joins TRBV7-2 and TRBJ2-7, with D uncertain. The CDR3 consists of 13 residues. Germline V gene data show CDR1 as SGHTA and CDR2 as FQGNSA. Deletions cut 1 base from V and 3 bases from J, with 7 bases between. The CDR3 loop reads CASSLGMVYEQYF. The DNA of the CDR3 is TGTGCCAGCAGCTTAGGGATGGTCTACGAGCAGTACTTC. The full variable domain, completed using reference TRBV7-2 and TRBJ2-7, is GAGVSQSPSNKVTEKGKDVELRCDPISGHTALYWYRQSLGQGLEFLIYFQGNSAPDKSGLPSDRFSAERTGGSVSTLTIQRTQQEDSAVYLCASSLGMVYEQYFGPGTRLTVT.

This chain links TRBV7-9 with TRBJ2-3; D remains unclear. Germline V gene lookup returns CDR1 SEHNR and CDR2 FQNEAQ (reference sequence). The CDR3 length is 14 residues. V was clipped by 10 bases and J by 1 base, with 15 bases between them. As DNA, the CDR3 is TGTGCCAACTCGCCCGACGCTGGCACAGATACGCAGTATTTT. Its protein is CANSPDAGTDTQYF.

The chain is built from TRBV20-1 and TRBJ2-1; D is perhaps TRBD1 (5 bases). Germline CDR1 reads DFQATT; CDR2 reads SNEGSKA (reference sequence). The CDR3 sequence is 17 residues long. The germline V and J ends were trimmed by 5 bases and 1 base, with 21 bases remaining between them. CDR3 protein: CSAPRSGLLGSYNEQFF. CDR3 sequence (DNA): TGCAGTGCTCCAAGGTCAGGGTTGCTGGGGTCCTACAATGAGCAGTTCTTC.

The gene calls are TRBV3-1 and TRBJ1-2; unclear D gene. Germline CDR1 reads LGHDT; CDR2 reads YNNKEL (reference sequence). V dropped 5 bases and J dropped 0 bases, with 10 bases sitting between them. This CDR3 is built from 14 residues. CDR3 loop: CASSYRISNYGYTF. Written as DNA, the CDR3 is TGTGCCAGCAGCTACAGAATTTCTAACTATGGCTACACCTTC.

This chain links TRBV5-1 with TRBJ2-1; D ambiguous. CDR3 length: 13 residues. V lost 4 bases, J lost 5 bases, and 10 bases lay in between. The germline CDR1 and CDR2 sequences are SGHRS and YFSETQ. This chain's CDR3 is CASSQASDNEQFF. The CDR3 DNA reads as TGCGCCAGCAGCCAAGCCTCTGACAATGAGCAGTTCTTC. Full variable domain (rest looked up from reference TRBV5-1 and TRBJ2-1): KAGVTQTPRYLIKTRGQQVTLSCSPISGHRSVSWYQQTPGQGLQFLFEYFSETQRNKGNFPGRFSGRQFSNSRSEMNVSTLELGDSALYLCASSQASDNEQFFGPGTRLTVL.

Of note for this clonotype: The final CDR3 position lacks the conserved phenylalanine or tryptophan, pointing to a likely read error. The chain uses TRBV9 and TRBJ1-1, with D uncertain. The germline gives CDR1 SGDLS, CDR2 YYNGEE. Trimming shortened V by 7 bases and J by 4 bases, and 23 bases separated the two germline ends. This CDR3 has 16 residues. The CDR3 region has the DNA TGTGCCAGCGGCCCACGGCCAAAGGAGAGGCGCACTGAAGCTTTCCTT. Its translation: CASGPRPKERRTEAFL.

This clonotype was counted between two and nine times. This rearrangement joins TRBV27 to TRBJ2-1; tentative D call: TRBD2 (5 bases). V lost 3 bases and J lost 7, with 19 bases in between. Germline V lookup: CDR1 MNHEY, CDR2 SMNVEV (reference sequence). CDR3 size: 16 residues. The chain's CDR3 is CASSFSVMAPGNEQFF. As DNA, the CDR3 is TGTGCCAGCAGTTTTAGTGTGATGGCTCCGGGGAATGAGCAGTTCTTC.

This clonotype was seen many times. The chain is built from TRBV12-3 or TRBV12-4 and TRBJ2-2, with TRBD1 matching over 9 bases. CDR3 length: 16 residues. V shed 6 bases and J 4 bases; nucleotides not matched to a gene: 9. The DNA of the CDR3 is TGTGCCAGCAGCCGGAGCGGGACAGGGCGCACCGGGGAGCTGTTTTTT. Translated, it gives CASSRSGTGRTGELFF.

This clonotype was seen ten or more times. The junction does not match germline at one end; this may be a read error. CDR3 nucleotides: TGTGCTAGCAGCTTGGGACTAGCGGGTGGGACCCAGTACTTC. This gives the protein CASSLGLAGGTQYF. The chain is built from TRBV7-7 and TRBJ2-5; 12 bases match TRBD2. The CDR3 contains 14 residues. The germline V gene encodes CDR1 SSHAT and CDR2 FNYEAQ (reference sequence).

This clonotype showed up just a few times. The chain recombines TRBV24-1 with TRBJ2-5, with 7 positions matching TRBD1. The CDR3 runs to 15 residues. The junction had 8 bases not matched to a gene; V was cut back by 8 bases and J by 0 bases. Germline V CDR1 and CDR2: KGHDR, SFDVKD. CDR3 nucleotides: TGTGCCACCATCCCTCGGGACAGCAACCAAGAGACCCAGTACTTC. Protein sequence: CATIPRDSNQETQYF.

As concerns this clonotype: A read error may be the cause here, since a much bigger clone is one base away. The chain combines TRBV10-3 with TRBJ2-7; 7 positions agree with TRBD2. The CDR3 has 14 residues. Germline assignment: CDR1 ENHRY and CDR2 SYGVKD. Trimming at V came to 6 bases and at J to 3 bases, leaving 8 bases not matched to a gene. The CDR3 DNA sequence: TGTGCCATCAGCCGGGACTATCCTCGCTACGAGCAGTACTTC. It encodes CAISRDYPRYEQYF.

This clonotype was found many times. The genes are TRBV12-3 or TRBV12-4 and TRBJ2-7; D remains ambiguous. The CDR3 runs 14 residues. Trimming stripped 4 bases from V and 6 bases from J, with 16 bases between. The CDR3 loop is CASSSAIRRFEQYF. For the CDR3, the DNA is TGTGCCAGCAGTTCAGCGATCCGCCGTTTCGAGCAGTACTTC.

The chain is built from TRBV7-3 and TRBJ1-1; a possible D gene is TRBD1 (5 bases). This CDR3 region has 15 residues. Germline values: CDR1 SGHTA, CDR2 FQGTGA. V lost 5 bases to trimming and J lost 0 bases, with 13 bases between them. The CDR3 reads CASSMTGGVNTEAFF. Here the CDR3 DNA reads TGTGCCAGCAGCATGACTGGAGGGGTGAACACTGAAGCTTTCTTT.

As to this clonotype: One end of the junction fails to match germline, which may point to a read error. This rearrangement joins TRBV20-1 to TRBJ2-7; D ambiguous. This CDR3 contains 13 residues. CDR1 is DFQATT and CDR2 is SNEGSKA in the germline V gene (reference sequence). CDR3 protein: CSAREGHRYEQYF. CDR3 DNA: TGCAGTGCTAGGGAAGGTCACCGCTACGAGCAATACTTC.

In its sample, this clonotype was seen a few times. DNA of the CDR3: TGTGCCACCAGTGACCGAGACAGGGGGAAGCCAGATACGCAGTATTTT. It codes for CATSDRDRGKPDTQYF. V gene TRBV24-1 combines with J gene TRBJ2-3; 9 nucleotides align to TRBD1. The CDR3 runs 16 residues. Germline assignment: CDR1 KGHDR and CDR2 SFDVKD. The junction had 8 bases not matched to a gene; V was cut back by 4 bases and J by 4 bases.

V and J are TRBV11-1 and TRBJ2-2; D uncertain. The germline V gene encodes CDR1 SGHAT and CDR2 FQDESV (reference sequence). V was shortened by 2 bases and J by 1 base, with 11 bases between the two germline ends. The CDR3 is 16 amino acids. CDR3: CASSLTRVGNTGELFF. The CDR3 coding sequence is TGTGCCAGCAGCTTAACGAGAGTAGGGAACACCGGGGAGCTGTTTTTT. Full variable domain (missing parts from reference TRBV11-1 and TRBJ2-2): EAEVAQSPRYKITEKSQAVAFWCDPISGHATLYWYRQILGQGPELLVQFQDESVVDDSQLPKDRFSAERLKGVDSTLKIQPAELGDSAMYLCASSLTRVGNTGELFFGEGSRLTVL.

The CDR3, as DNA: TGTGCCAGCAGTTGGTCCGGAAGGGCTTATGAGCAGTTCTTC. This translates into CASSWSGRAYEQFF. The chain uses TRBV25-1 and TRBJ2-1, with D hard to call. Trimming took off 5 bases at V and 8 bases at J, with 16 bases between the two ends. The CDR3 has 14 amino acids. From germline, CDR1 is MGHDK and CDR2 SYGVNS.

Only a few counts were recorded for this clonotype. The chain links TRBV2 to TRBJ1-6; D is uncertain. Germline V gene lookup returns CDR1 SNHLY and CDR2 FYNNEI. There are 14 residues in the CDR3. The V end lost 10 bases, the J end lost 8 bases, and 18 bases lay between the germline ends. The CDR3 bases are TGTGCCACCCTCCCCGAGGTGCATGATTCACCCCTCCACTTT. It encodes CATLPEVHDSPLHF.

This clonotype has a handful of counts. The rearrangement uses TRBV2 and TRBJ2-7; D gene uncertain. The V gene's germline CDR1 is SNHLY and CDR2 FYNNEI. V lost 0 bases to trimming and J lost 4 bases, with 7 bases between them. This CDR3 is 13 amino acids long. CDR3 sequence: CASSEALPYEQYF. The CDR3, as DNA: TGTGCCAGCAGTGAAGCGCTTCCGTACGAGCAGTACTTC.

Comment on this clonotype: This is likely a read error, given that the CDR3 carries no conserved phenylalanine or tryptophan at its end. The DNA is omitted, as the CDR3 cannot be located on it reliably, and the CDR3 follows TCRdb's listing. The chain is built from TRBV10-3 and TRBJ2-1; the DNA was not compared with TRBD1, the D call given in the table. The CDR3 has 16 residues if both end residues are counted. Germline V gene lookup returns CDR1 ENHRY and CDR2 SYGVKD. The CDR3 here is CAISLGFTGSYNEQLS.

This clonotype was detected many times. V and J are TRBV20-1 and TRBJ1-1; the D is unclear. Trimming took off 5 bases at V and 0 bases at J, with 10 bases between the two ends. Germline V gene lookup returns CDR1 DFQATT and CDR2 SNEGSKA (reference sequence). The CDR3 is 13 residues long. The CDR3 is CSALDNMNTEAFF. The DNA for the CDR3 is TGCAGTGCTCTAGACAACATGAACACTGAAGCTTTCTTT.

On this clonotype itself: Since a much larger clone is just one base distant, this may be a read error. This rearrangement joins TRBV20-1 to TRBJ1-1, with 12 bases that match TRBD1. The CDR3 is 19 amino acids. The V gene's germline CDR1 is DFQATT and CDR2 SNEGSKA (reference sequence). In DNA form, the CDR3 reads TGCAGTGCTAGAGATCCCCTTTTAGGGACAGGGGGCTTGGGTACTGAAACTTTCTTT. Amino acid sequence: CSARDPLLGTGGLGTETFF.